What follows are 19 T cell receptor beta chains derived from one specimen sequenced in a study of neoadjuvant nivolumab and ipilimumab in lung cancer. Method: immunoSEQ multiplex PCR; TCRdb's copy keeps in-frame clones and lacks some. This sample has some 25,000 clones; roughly 76% occur once, and the top ten carry approximately 18%. Material: tumor tissue, obtained after neoadjuvant nivolumab, alone or with ipilimumab, at or shortly before surgery. All receptors come from an adult with non-small cell lung cancer.

The rearrangement links TRBV6-1 to TRBJ2-7, with D unclear. Germline V gives CDR1 MNHNS, CDR2 SASEGT. The CDR3 spans 14 residues. The V end lost 2 bases, the J end lost 4 bases, and 12 bases lay between the germline ends. The CDR3 bases are TGTGCCAGCAGTGAAAGTCTAGGCCCTTACGAGCAGTACTTC. Translation: CASSESLGPYEQYF.

This clone was seen only once. The chain links TRBV5-4 to TRBJ2-2, with 7 nucleotides matching TRBD1. Germline V gene lookup returns CDR1 SGHNT and CDR2 YYREEE (reference sequence). The length of the CDR3 is 13 residues. The J segment lost 5 bases and the V segment lost 4 bases, leaving 2 bases of the junction unmatched. CDR3 sequence reads: CASSPQGTGELFF. The CDR3 DNA is TGTGCCAGCAGCCCACAGGGGACCGGGGAGCTGTTTTTT.

This clone occurred a few times. This CDR3 reads CASSTGQYFYGYTF. For the CDR3, the DNA is TGTGCCAGCAGTACCGGACAGTATTTCTATGGCTACACCTTC. This chain joins TRBV6-1 and TRBJ1-2; possibly TRBD1 for D (6 bases). The germline V gene encodes CDR1 MNHNS and CDR2 SASEGT. V lost 5 bases and J 4 bases, leaving 14 bases between the germline ends. The CDR3 loop spans 14 amino acids.

The rearrangement links TRBV4-1 to TRBJ2-2, with no clear D. Trimming cost V 2 bases and J 6 bases, with 10 bases left between them. Germline loops: CDR1 MGHRA, CDR2 YSYEKL. This CDR3 is 14 amino acids long. The CDR3 spells CASSQTAIAGELFF. CDR3 DNA sequence: TGCGCCAGCAGCCAAACCGCGATCGCCGGGGAGCTGTTTTTT.

This clone was detected only a few times. V is TRBV19 and J is TRBJ2-1; 9 nucleotides line up with TRBD1. The CDR3 length is 18 residues. Trimming removed 5 bases from V and 8 bases from J; junction bases left unmatched: 19. Per germline, CDR1 LNHDA and CDR2 SQIVND (reference sequence). The CDR3 region has the DNA TGTGCCAGTAGTCATGACGCCCCGGGACAGGGTTGGAGGGATGAGCAGTTCTTC. This gives the protein CASSHDAPGQGWRDEQFF.

The gene calls are TRBV7-6 and TRBJ2-2; D not certain. The CDR3 has 14 residues. V was cut by 4 bases and J by 3 bases, with 9 bases left in between. Germline V gene lookup returns CDR1 SGHVS and CDR2 FNYEAQ. CDR3 DNA sequence: TGTGCCAGCAGCTACTACGGAGACACCGGGGAGCTGTTTTTT. Its protein is CASSYYGDTGELFF.

The chain links TRBV11-2 to TRBJ2-7, with 9 bases aligning to TRBD1. Germline trimming cut 6 bases from V and 3 bases from J; bases unmatched to any gene: 6. The CDR3 sequence is 14 residues long. The V gene's germline CDR1 is SGHAT and CDR2 FQNNGV. In DNA form, the CDR3 reads TGTGCCAGCAGTTCCGGGACAGGGAACTACGAGCAGTACTTC. Translating gives CASSSGTGNYEQYF.

This CDR3 is CASTDRGNGNQPQHF. The CDR3 DNA follows: TGTGCCAGTACCGATCGCGGGAACGGGAATCAGCCCCAGCATTTT. The chain combines TRBV19 with TRBJ1-5, with no clear D. Trimming stripped 7 bases from V and 4 bases from J, with 17 bases between. The CDR3 length is 15 residues. Germline assignment: CDR1 LNHDA and CDR2 SQIVND (reference sequence). Drawing the rest from reference TRBV19 and TRBJ1-5, the complete variable domain is DGGITQSPKYLFRKEGQNVTLSCEQNLNHDAMYWYRQDPGQGLRLIYYSQIVNDFQKGDIAEGYSVSREKKESFPLTVTSAQKNPTAFYLCASTDRGNGNQPQHFGDGTRLSIL.

This sequence joins TRBV10-3 and TRBJ2-3; 9 bases fit TRBD1. J was trimmed by 4 bases and V by 5 bases; bases with no gene match: 7. The germline CDR1 and CDR2 sequences are ENHRY and SYGVKD. CDR3 length: 15 amino acids. The CDR3 sequence is CAISRTGDKADTQYF. In nucleotides, the CDR3 is TGTGCCATCAGTCGGACAGGGGATAAGGCAGATACGCAGTATTTT.

This chain uses TRBV11-2 with TRBJ1-6, with 7 positions matching TRBD1. The CDR3 loop spans 15 amino acids. With 0 bases clipped from V and 10 bases from J, the junction kept 6 bases outside the gene matches. Germline CDR1 reads SGHAT; CDR2 reads FQNNGV. CDR3 nucleotide sequence: TGTGCCAGCAGCTTAGAATCCAGGGGGAGGTCACCCCTCCACTTT. Its protein product is CASSLESRGRSPLHF.

V gene TRBV11-2 combines with J gene TRBJ2-6; D is perhaps TRBD2 (5 bases). CDR1 is SGHAT and CDR2 is FQNNGV in the germline V gene. The CDR3 covers 16 residues. The V gene lost 6 bases and the J gene lost 0 bases, with 12 bases spanning the gap. CDR3 coding DNA: TGTGCCAGCAGGGGAAGTCGGGGCTCTGGGGCCAACGTCCTGACTTTC. Translation: CASRGSRGSGANVLTF.

The CDR3 DNA sequence: TGTGCCAGCAGCTTGGTGGGGGTTAACACCGGGGAGCTGTTTTTT. Residues: CASSLVGVNTGELFF. The rearrangement uses TRBV5-4 and TRBJ2-2; D possibly matches TRBD1 or TRBD2 (5 bases each). Per the germline V gene, CDR1 is SGHNT and CDR2 is YYREEE (reference sequence). The ends were cut back, 0 bases at V and 2 bases at J, with 8 bases in the middle. The CDR3 consists of 15 residues.

The genes are TRBV4-2 and TRBJ2-5; 7 bases map to TRBD1. CDR1 and CDR2 (germline): LGHNA, YNFKEQ. This CDR3 comprises 14 residues. V lost 1 base to trimming and J lost 4 bases; unmatched junction nucleotides: 3. The chain's CDR3 is CASSQGGGRETQYF. The CDR3 nucleotides read TGTGCCAGCAGCCAAGGAGGGGGCCGAGAGACCCAGTACTTC.

CDR3 nucleotides: TGCGCCAGCAGCTTGGAAGGGATTGGCTACAATGAGCAGTTCTTC. Translated, it gives CASSLEGIGYNEQFF. This sequence joins TRBV5-1 and TRBJ2-1; no definite D call. Trimming left V 0 bases short and J 3 bases short, with 10 bases between. CDR3 length: 15 amino acids. Germline assignment: CDR1 SGHRS and CDR2 YFSETQ.

The genes are TRBV11-2 and TRBJ2-7, with a weak D call TRBD2 (5 bases). This CDR3 is built from 14 residues. With 5 bases removed from V and 7 bases from J, the gap between germline ends came to 18 bases. Germline-derived CDR1 and CDR2 are SGHAT and FQNNGV. The CDR3 is CASSLGLSGGEQYF. The CDR3 nucleotides read TGTGCCAGCAGCCTCGGACTCAGTGGAGGAGAGCAGTACTTC.

The rearrangement uses TRBV5-6 and TRBJ1-4, with D tentatively TRBD1 (6 bases). CDR1 is SGHDT, CDR2 YYEEEE, per germline. The CDR3 extends over 13 amino acids. V dropped 0 bases and J dropped 7 bases, with 7 bases sitting between them. CDR3 DNA: TGTGCCAGCAGCTTGGCCAGGGGTGAAAAACTGTTTTTT. Residues: CASSLARGEKLFF.

The chain uses TRBV28 and TRBJ2-7; TRBD2 is a possible D gene (6 bases). V was shortened by 1 base and J by 5 bases, with 15 bases between the two germline ends. CDR1 is MDHEN, CDR2 SYDVKM, per germline. There are 15 residues in the CDR3. CDR3 residues: CASSLSLFASDEQYF. The CDR3 region has the DNA TGTGCCAGCAGTTTATCCCTATTCGCTAGCGACGAGCAGTACTTC.

By share, this clone counts as medium-sized. The V gene is TRBV29-1, the J gene TRBJ2-7; D is perhaps TRBD2 (8 bases). V was trimmed by 7 bases and J by 1 base, leaving 20 bases between them. In germline, CDR1 is SQVTM, CDR2 ANQGSEA. The CDR3 length is 15 residues. CDR3 in DNA: TGCAGCGCCCAACAGGGGCAGCGGGGGTCCTACGAGCAGTACTTC. Protein product: CSAQQGQRGSYEQYF.

This clone showed up just once. The chain couples TRBV7-9 to TRBJ1-1; D unclear. The CDR3 is made up of 13 amino acids. V dropped 6 bases and J dropped 1 base, with 9 bases sitting between them. Germline-derived CDR1 and CDR2 are SEHNR and FQNEAQ (reference sequence). The CDR3, as DNA: TGTGCCAGCAGTCAGACCGGGAACACTGAAGCTTTCTTT. This codes for CASSQTGNTEAFF.